These 26 T cell receptor beta chains came from one sample sequenced in a study of vaccination effects on CD4 cells after COVID-19. Only in-frame clones appear in the TCRdb table, and some are missing; sequencing was by immunoSEQ multiplex PCR. Here the sample spans tens of thousands of clones, 70% to 80% being singletons. These receptors lack a known antigen. Culture lasted roughly eleven days before CD4+ T cell isolation. The sample in question was CD4+ T cells from PBMCs cultured without peptide, obtained before COVID-19 vaccination. The receptors stem from a human donor who had a prior SARS-CoV-2 infection.

The CDR3, as DNA: TGCGCCAGCAGCCAAGGTGCAGGAGCGAGAGATACGCAGTATTTT. As protein: CASSQGAGARDTQYF. The chain joins TRBV4-3 to TRBJ2-3; D is ambiguous. The CDR3 is 15 amino acids. Germline loops: CDR1 LGHNA, CDR2 YSLEER. Trimming removed 1 base from V and 5 bases from J, with 13 bases in between.

The V call is TRBV29-1, the J call TRBJ2-5, with 8 bases fitting TRBD1. Germline V gives CDR1 SQVTM, CDR2 ANQGSEA. V was clipped by 2 bases and J by 2 bases; unmatched bases: 1. CDR3 length equals 13 residues. The CDR3 reads CSVETGGQETQYF. Here the CDR3 DNA reads TGCAGCGTTGAAACAGGGGGTCAAGAGACCCAGTACTTC. The full variable domain, completed using reference TRBV29-1 and TRBJ2-5, is SAVISQKPSRDICQRGTSLTIQCQVDSQVTMMFWYRQQPGQSLTLIATANQGSEATYESGFVIDKFPISRPNLTFSTLTVSNMSPEDSSIYLCSVETGGQETQYFGPGTRLLVL.

The chain uses TRBV5-4 and TRBJ2-1; 10 bases fit TRBD2. The ends lost 4 bases at V and 12 bases at J; junction bases unmatched: 4. The CDR3 length is 12 residues. Germline values: CDR1 SGHNT, CDR2 YYREEE (reference sequence). The CDR3, as DNA: TGTGCCAGCAGCGGCAGCGGGAGGGGGCAGTTCTTC. It is translated as CASSGSGRGQFF.

This chain links TRBV4-2 with TRBJ2-7, with 11 nucleotides matching TRBD1. CDR1 is LGHNA, CDR2 YNFKEQ, per germline. The V gene end was trimmed by 4 bases and the J gene end by 5 bases; junction bases not matched to a gene: 1. The CDR3 loop spans 13 amino acids. In DNA, the CDR3 is TGTGCCAGCAGCCTGGGACAGGGGGACGAGCAGTACTTC. Translated: CASSLGQGDEQYF.

This clone was counted between two and nine times. This chain joins TRBV4-2 and TRBJ1-1; TRBD1 matches 9 bases. The J segment lost 4 bases and the V segment lost 8 bases, leaving 11 bases of the junction unmatched. Germline V CDR1 and CDR2: LGHNA, YNFKEQ. The CDR3 runs to 15 residues. The CDR3 is CASRSQGALGTEAFF. The CDR3 nucleotides are TGTGCCAGCCGATCACAGGGGGCGCTGGGCACTGAAGCTTTCTTT.

The chain carries TRBV7-6 and TRBJ2-7, with D maybe TRBD2 (6 bases). V was cut by 1 base and J by 2 bases, with 12 bases left in between. This CDR3 has 15 residues. Germline-derived CDR1 and CDR2 are SGHVS and FNYEAQ. Here the CDR3 reads CASSLGSSAAYEQYF. CDR3 coding DNA: TGTGCCAGCAGCTTAGGCTCTAGCGCGGCCTACGAGCAGTACTTC.

This clone was picked up one time. The chain carries TRBV18 and TRBJ2-2; possibly TRBD1 or TRBD2 for D (5 bases each). There are 17 residues in the CDR3. CDR1 KGHSH and CDR2 LQKENI come from the germline V gene. The V and J ends lost 2 bases and 2 bases respectively, with 15 bases between them. The CDR3: CASSPVRDRLNTGELFF. The CDR3 DNA is TGTGCCAGCTCACCAGTCCGGGACCGGCTTAACACCGGGGAGCTGTTTTTT.

The V call is TRBV19, the J call TRBJ1-6; maybe TRBD1 (5 bases). Germline CDR1 LNHDA, CDR2 SQIVND (reference sequence). The CDR3 length is 13 residues. V was pared by 11 bases and J by 8 bases, with 16 bases between. The CDR3 nucleotides read TGTGCCCACTCCCGGGACCGATATTCACCCCTCCACTTT. Translation gives CAHSRDRYSPLHF.

V is TRBV3-1 (or the pseudogene TRBV3-2) and J is TRBJ2-5, with 8 bases matching TRBD2. This CDR3 is built from 15 residues. V was pared by 2 bases and J by 2 bases, with 4 bases of the junction left unmatched. Germline V gene sequence: CDR1 LGHDT, CDR2 YNNKEL (reference sequence). CDR3 region: CASSQHTSGQETQYF. For the CDR3, the DNA is TGTGCCAGCAGCCAACATACTAGCGGACAAGAGACCCAGTACTTC.

Regarding this clone: One end of the junction varies from germline; a read error may be responsible. The chain uses TRBV7-7 and TRBJ1-1; D gene unclear. The CDR3 has 13 residues. Looked up from germline, CDR1 is SSHAT and CDR2 is FNYEAQ (reference sequence). This chain's CDR3 is CASSRQENTEAFF. CDR3 in DNA: TGTGCTAGCAGCCGCCAGGAGAACACTGAAGCTTTCTTT.

V is TRBV29-1 and J is TRBJ2-2; TRBD2 matches 10 bases. The trim removed 5 bases at V and 5 bases at J, leaving 2 bases unmatched. In germline, CDR1 is SQVTM, CDR2 ANQGSEA. The CDR3 loop spans 13 amino acids. The CDR3 nucleotides are TGCAGCGTTAGCGGGGGGGGTACCGGGGAGCTGTTTTTT. Residues: CSVSGGGTGELFF.

CDR3 sequence reads: CASSLRPGQTTTRPTQYF. Here the CDR3 DNA reads TGTGCCAGCAGCTTACGTCCCGGACAGACAACTACTCGACCGACGCAGTATTTT. This chain uses TRBV7-6 with TRBJ2-3; tentatively, D is TRBD1 (6 bases). Germline V gene sequence: CDR1 SGHVS, CDR2 FNYEAQ. The CDR3 is 18 residues long. V dropped 2 bases and J dropped 9 bases, with 27 bases sitting between them.

The chain joins TRBV4-1 to TRBJ2-7; unclear D gene. This CDR3 spans 16 amino acids. Looked up from germline, CDR1 is MGHRA and CDR2 is YSYEKL. Trimming pared 3 bases from V and 0 bases from J, leaving 15 bases between. The CDR3 sequence: CASSHSFRTGSYEQYF. The CDR3 nucleotides read TGCGCCAGCAGCCACTCCTTTAGAACGGGCTCCTACGAGCAGTACTTC.

The V and J genes are TRBV5-6 and TRBJ2-2; D remains unclear. This CDR3 spans 12 amino acids. CDR1 is SGHDT and CDR2 is YYEEEE in the germline V gene. V lost 3 bases, J lost 3 bases, and 3 bases lay in between. The DNA of the CDR3 is TGTGCCAGCAGCTCTTACACCGGGGAGCTGTTTTTT. It yields the protein CASSSYTGELFF.

This chain links TRBV9 with TRBJ1-6; D is uncertain. V was shortened by 0 bases and J by 9 bases, with 10 bases between the two germline ends. The CDR3 extends over 14 amino acids. Germline assignment: CDR1 SGDLS and CDR2 YYNGEE. CDR3 coding DNA: TGTGCCAGCAGCGTAGAAGTGTCAGTTTCACCCCTCCACTTT. Translation gives CASSVEVSVSPLHF.

The rearrangement links TRBV5-1 to TRBJ2-5, with 7 bases that match TRBD1. V lost 9 bases, J lost 2 bases, and 10 bases stayed unmatched. CDR3 length: 14 residues. The germline gives CDR1 SGHRS, CDR2 YFSETQ. CDR3 sequence (DNA): TGCGCCACCCAACGAGGACAGGAGCAAGAGACCCAGTACTTC. This sequence encodes CATQRGQEQETQYF.

The genes are TRBV7-8 and TRBJ2-7; D call uncertain. Germline V CDR1 and CDR2: SGHVS, FQNEAQ. The CDR3 runs 16 residues. Deletions cut 5 bases from V and 2 bases from J, with 19 bases between. CDR3 region: CASSPQTILATYEQYF. The CDR3 bases are TGTGCCAGCAGCCCCCAGACCATATTGGCGACCTACGAGCAGTACTTC. Looking up the rest from reference TRBV7-8 and TRBJ2-7 gives the full variable domain: GAGVSQSPRYKVAKRGQDVALRCDPISGHVSLFWYQQALGQGPEFLTYFQNEAQLDKSGLPSDRFFAERPEGSVSTLKIQRTQQEDSAVYLCASSPQTILATYEQYFGPGTRLTVT.

The chain recombines TRBV5-4 with TRBJ2-5, with TRBD1 as a possible D gene (6 bases). Germline V CDR1 and CDR2: SGHNT, YYREEE (reference sequence). The CDR3 has 16 residues. V dropped 6 bases and J dropped 2 bases, with 20 bases sitting between them. CDR3 region: CASNYRAGSRQETQYF. In DNA form, the CDR3 reads TGTGCCAGCAACTACAGGGCTGGGAGCCGGCAAGAGACCCAGTACTTC.

The chain links TRBV7-8 to TRBJ1-5, with D hard to call. The V end was cut by 3 bases, the J end by 2 bases, with 8 bases between. This CDR3 has 14 amino acids. Per germline, CDR1 SGHVS and CDR2 FQNEAQ. CDR3 sequence reads: CASSFGLGNQPQHF. Written as DNA, the CDR3 is TGTGCCAGCAGCTTTGGTCTTGGCAATCAGCCCCAGCATTTT.

The chain is built from TRBV5-1 and TRBJ2-7; 14 bases fit TRBD2. V gave up 0 bases and J gave up 4 bases; unmatched junction bases: 9. CDR3 length equals 18 residues. Looked up from germline, CDR1 is SGHRS and CDR2 is YFSETQ. CDR3 residues: CASSLDPGLAGATYEQYF. The DNA for the CDR3 is TGCGCCAGCAGCTTGGATCCGGGACTAGCGGGAGCAACATACGAGCAGTACTTC.

The rearrangement links TRBV2 to TRBJ1-1; 9 positions match TRBD1. Germline values: CDR1 SNHLY, CDR2 FYNNEI. There are 14 residues in the CDR3. Germline trimming cut 5 bases from V and 3 bases from J; bases unmatched to any gene: 4. The CDR3 sequence: CASSWDRVDTEAFF. CDR3 sequence (DNA): TGTGCCAGCAGTTGGGACAGGGTTGACACTGAAGCTTTCTTT.

This chain links TRBV7-6 with TRBJ2-7, with a possible D match to TRBD2 (6 bases). Germline V gives CDR1 SGHVS, CDR2 FNYEAQ. V lost 5 bases, J lost 2 bases, and 10 bases lay in between. CDR3 size: 13 residues. The CDR3 coding sequence is TGTGCCAGCAGCAGGGACTCCGCCTACGAGCAGTACTTC. Its protein product is CASSRDSAYEQYF.

This rearrangement joins TRBV3-1 (or the pseudogene TRBV3-2) to TRBJ2-5; D is undetermined. This CDR3 comprises 14 residues. Trimming removed 0 bases at V and 2 bases at J, with 7 bases between. Germline CDR1 is LGHDT and CDR2 is YNNKEL (reference sequence). The CDR3 DNA follows: TGTGCCAGCAGCCAAGAGAGTATACAAGAGACCCAGTACTTC. Its protein product is CASSQESIQETQYF.

This clone was seen a handful of times. This chain links TRBV10-3 with TRBJ1-2; D uncertain. Trimming shortened V by 2 bases and J by 6 bases, and 13 bases separated the two germline ends. Germline CDR1 and CDR2: ENHRY and SYGVKD. The CDR3 spans 14 residues. The CDR3 spells CAISEGVSQNGYTF. The CDR3 DNA follows: TGTGCCATCAGTGAGGGGGTCAGTCAAAATGGCTACACCTTC.

The rearrangement uses TRBV12-3 or TRBV12-4 and TRBJ1-4; 7 bases align to TRBD1. Trimming removed 6 bases from V and 6 bases from J; junction bases left unmatched: 4. There are 13 residues in the CDR3. The chain's CDR3 is CASSRTGDEKLFF. The CDR3 DNA reads TGTGCCAGCAGCAGAACAGGGGATGAAAAACTGTTTTTT.

The V call is TRBV18, the J call TRBJ2-3; 9 positions agree with TRBD2. Germline V gives CDR1 KGHSH, CDR2 LQKENI. There are 16 residues in the CDR3. The V segment lost 5 bases and the J segment 3 bases; nucleotides outside the gene matches: 9. CDR3 residues: CASSVLAGSQTDTQYF. The CDR3 nucleotides read TGTGCCAGCTCAGTCCTAGCGGGGTCCCAAACAGATACGCAGTATTTT.